This T cell receptor (beta chain) was sequenced for a study of long-term antiretroviral therapy in people with HIV. A v3.0 immunoSEQ assay was performed at survey level. Per sample, sequencing targeted 40,000-50,000 T-cell genomes. Assay: immunoSEQ multiplex PCR; the TCRdb copy retains only in-frame clones and omits some. The table lists 21,000 or so clones, 82% of them singletons. CDR3 length equals 17 residues. Trimming removed 4 bases at V and 4 bases at J, with 22 bases between. CDR1 and CDR2 (germline): MDHEN, SYDVKM. Regarding this clone: Its target is not known.

Donors each had at least one pre-ART PBMC sample and at least two post-ART ones. Study-wide points: Information on adherence, resistance and therapy changes was unavailable. Repertoires looked antigen-experienced, with only a slight naive shift after ART.

The chain joins TRBV28 to TRBJ1-2; D perhaps matches TRBD1 (5 bases). This receptor was identified in a man aged 50-59 years with HIV. This specimen was unsorted PBMCs, taken at the start of antiretroviral therapy. The CDR3 DNA is TGTGCCAGCAGTTCGTACTATGGGAGGGGCGCCGGCTATGGCTACACCTTC. Amino acids: CASSSYYGRGAGYGYTF.